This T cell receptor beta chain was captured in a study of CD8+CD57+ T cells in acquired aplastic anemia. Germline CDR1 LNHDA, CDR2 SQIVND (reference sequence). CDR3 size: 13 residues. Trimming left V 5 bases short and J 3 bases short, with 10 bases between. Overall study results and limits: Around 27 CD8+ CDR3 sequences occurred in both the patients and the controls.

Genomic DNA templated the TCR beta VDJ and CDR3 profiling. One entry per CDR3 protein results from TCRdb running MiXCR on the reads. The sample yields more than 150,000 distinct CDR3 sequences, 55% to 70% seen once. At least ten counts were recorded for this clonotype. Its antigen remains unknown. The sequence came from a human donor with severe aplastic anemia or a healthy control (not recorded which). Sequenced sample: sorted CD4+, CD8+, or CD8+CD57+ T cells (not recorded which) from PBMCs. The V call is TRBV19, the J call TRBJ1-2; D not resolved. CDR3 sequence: CASSDLEDYGYTF. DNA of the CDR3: TGTGCCAGTAGTGACCTCGAGGACTATGGCTACACCTTC.